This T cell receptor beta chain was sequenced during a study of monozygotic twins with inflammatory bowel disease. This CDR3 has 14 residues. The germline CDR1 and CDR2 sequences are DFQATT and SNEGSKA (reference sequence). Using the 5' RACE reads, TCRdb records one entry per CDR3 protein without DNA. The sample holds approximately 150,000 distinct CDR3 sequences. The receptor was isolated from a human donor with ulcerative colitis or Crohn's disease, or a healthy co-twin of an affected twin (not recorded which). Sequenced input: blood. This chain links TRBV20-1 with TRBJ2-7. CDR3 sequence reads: CSARVRLKPYEQYF.